The next 30 T cell receptor beta chains were all read from a single sample in a study of cytomegalovirus exposure and HLA in healthy donors (dated 2017 in TCRdb). Libraries were made using the immunoSEQ multiplex PCR assay. For the multiplex PCR, a mixture combining 60 forward primers for TCR Vbeta segments and 13 reverse primers for TCR Jbeta segments was used. TCRdb obtained this table from immuneACCESS and retained in-frame rearrangements with V and J assigned. These tables miss some clones; where compared with another copy, unresolved V genes account for less than half of the shortfall, and the remainder is unexplained. This sample gives 95,000 to 150,000 clones in total; 66% of them show up just once. The biggest ten clones account for over 1.5% of the sample. Sequencing input: PBMCs. The receptor source for this set is a man aged 18-30 years in good health and CMV-seronegative.

V is TRBV5-1 and J is TRBJ2-5, with 8 positions matching TRBD2. The V gene's germline CDR1 is SGHRS and CDR2 YFSETQ. V gave up 2 bases and J gave up 4 bases; unmatched junction bases: 4. The CDR3 length is 14 residues. DNA of the CDR3: TGCGCCAGCAGCTTCACGGGGGGGCGAGAGACCCAGTACTTC. This sequence encodes CASSFTGGRETQYF. The full variable domain, its missing parts supplied by reference TRBV5-1 and TRBJ2-5, is KAGVTQTPRYLIKTRGQQVTLSCSPISGHRSVSWYQQTPGQGLQFLFEYFSETQRNKGNFPGRFSGRQFSNSRSEMNVSTLELGDSALYLCASSFTGGRETQYFGPGTRLLVL.

V and J are TRBV6-1 and TRBJ2-2; 10 bases match TRBD1. The germline V gene encodes CDR1 MNHNS and CDR2 SASEGT. The V gene end was trimmed by 2 bases and the J gene end by 5 bases; junction bases not matched to a gene: 2. The CDR3 sequence is 15 residues long. The CDR3 bases are TGTGCCAGCAGTGAAAGGACAGGGGGGACCGGGGAGCTGTTTTTT. It specifies CASSERTGGTGELFF.

The V and J genes are TRBV27 and TRBJ1-5; 9 nucleotides match TRBD1. CDR1 and CDR2 (germline): MNHEY, SMNVEV (reference sequence). The V segment lost 0 bases and the J segment 2 bases; nucleotides outside the gene matches: 5. The CDR3 is 17 amino acids. CDR3 sequence (DNA): TGTGCCAGCAGTTTATCTCGTCGGACAGGGGGCAATCAGCCCCAGCATTTT. This codes for CASSLSRRTGGNQPQHF.

The chain couples TRBV28 to TRBJ1-2; D is possibly TRBD1 (6 bases). Germline CDR1 is MDHEN and CDR2 is SYDVKM. The CDR3 runs to 13 residues. V gave up 7 bases and J gave up 4 bases, with 13 bases separating them. The CDR3 sequence is CASTQQGIYGYTF. CDR3 nucleotides: TGTGCCAGCACCCAACAGGGTATCTATGGCTACACCTTC.

A few counts support this clone. CDR3 in amino acids: CASSRLGGDGYTF. The CDR3 bases are TGTGCCAGCAGTCGGTTGGGGGGGGATGGCTACACCTTC. This chain joins TRBV28 and TRBJ1-2, with D maybe TRBD1 (5 bases). CDR1 is MDHEN and CDR2 is SYDVKM in the germline V gene. This CDR3 spans 13 amino acids. V dropped 5 bases and J dropped 6 bases, with 13 bases sitting between them.

The genes are TRBV19 and TRBJ1-1, with TRBD1 as a possible D gene (5 bases). The CDR3 runs to 14 residues. Trimming pared 6 bases from V and 0 bases from J, leaving 11 bases between. Germline lookup yields CDR1 LNHDA and CDR2 SQIVND (reference sequence). The CDR3 spells CASSIGGLNTEAFF. The CDR3 DNA reads as TGTGCCAGTAGCATCGGGGGGTTGAACACTGAAGCTTTCTTT.

V is TRBV25-1 and J is TRBJ1-2; D is uncertain. CDR1 and CDR2 (germline): MGHDK, SYGVNS. This CDR3 contains 13 residues. The ends were cut back, 3 bases at V and 5 bases at J, with 10 bases in the middle. The CDR3 is CASSDGHTYGYTF. CDR3 nucleotides: TGTGCCAGCAGTGATGGGCATACTTATGGCTACACCTTC.

This clone showed up just a few times. The V gene is TRBV30, the J gene TRBJ2-1; TRBD2 is a possible D gene (6 bases). Germline V gene sequence: CDR1 GTSNPN, CDR2 SVGIG (reference sequence). Deletions cut 1 base from V and 11 bases from J, with 15 bases between. The CDR3 covers 13 residues. The CDR3, as DNA: TGTGCCTGGAGTGATGGAGGGCCCGGGAAGCAGTTCTTC. This gives the protein CAWSDGGPGKQFF.

The chain links TRBV7-9 to TRBJ2-1; no definite D call. The V gene lost 1 base and the J gene lost 9 bases, with 13 bases spanning the gap. This CDR3 is built from 14 residues. The germline CDR1 and CDR2 sequences are SEHNR and FQNEAQ (reference sequence). The CDR3 loop is CASSLDLIDGEQFF. The CDR3 DNA reads as TGTGCCAGCAGCTTAGATCTCATAGATGGTGAGCAGTTCTTC.

This clone was found a few times. The V gene is TRBV29-1, the J gene TRBJ1-1; a weak D match, TRBD1 (5 bases). Trimming left V 6 bases short and J 6 bases short, with 20 bases between. Germline CDR1 reads SQVTM; CDR2 reads ANQGSEA. The CDR3 length is 14 residues. The CDR3 nucleotides read TGCAGCGTGGGGGGTTTGGATCTCCCCGCTGAAGCTTTCTTT. Translated, it gives CSVGGLDLPAEAFF.

V is TRBV6-1 and J is TRBJ2-7, with a possible D match to TRBD2 (6 bases). Trimming pared 4 bases from V and 3 bases from J, leaving 10 bases between. From germline, CDR1 is MNHNS and CDR2 SASEGT. CDR3 length: 13 residues. The CDR3 sequence is CASSGWGVYEQYF. The CDR3 DNA reads as TGTGCCAGCAGTGGTTGGGGGGTCTACGAGCAGTACTTC.

The chain links TRBV9 to TRBJ2-1, with 7 positions matching TRBD1. The CDR3 runs 15 residues. The germline V gene has CDR1 SGDLS and CDR2 YYNGEE. Trimming took 3 bases from V and 3 from J; bases not matched to a gene: 6. In nucleotides, the CDR3 is TGTGCCAGCAGCGAGGGACAGCAATTCTACAATGAGCAGTTCTTC. As protein: CASSEGQQFYNEQFF.

The chain combines TRBV29-1 with TRBJ2-7; the match to TRBD1 covers 8 bases. The CDR3 sequence is 13 residues long. Germline CDR1 reads SQVTM; CDR2 reads ANQGSEA. J was trimmed by 6 bases and V by 7 bases; bases with no gene match: 11. CDR3 region: CSGSQTGAAEQYF. In DNA, the CDR3 is TGCAGCGGCTCGCAGACAGGGGCAGCCGAGCAGTACTTC.

This clone was observed a handful of times. The chain couples TRBV5-1 to TRBJ1-1; weak D call: TRBD1 (5 bases). Trimming took off 1 base at V and 8 bases at J, with 12 bases between the two ends. The germline CDR1 and CDR2 sequences are SGHRS and YFSETQ. This CDR3 spans 13 amino acids. CDR3 nucleotides: TGCGCCAGCAGCTTGATCCGCAACAGGGAAGCTTTCTTT. It specifies CASSLIRNREAFF.

A remark on this clone: One junction end disagrees with the germline gene, perhaps due to a read error. This chain uses TRBV28 with TRBJ1-1; 8 positions agree with TRBD1. CDR3 size: 17 residues. Germline V CDR1 and CDR2: MDHEN, SYDVKM. The CDR3 DNA is TGTGCCAGCCGTTTTGGCAGGGGGCGAAGGTCCAACACTGAAGCTTTCTTT. Translating it yields CASRFGRGRRSNTEAFF.

There are a few counts of this clone. J is TRBJ2-7 and V is TRBV7-6, with 11 nucleotides matching TRBD2. Germline V gene lookup returns CDR1 SGHVS and CDR2 FNYEAQ. The CDR3 spans 19 residues. V shed 5 bases, J shed 4 bases, and the junction held 19 bases outside the gene matches. The CDR3 sequence is CASSPPTSGEVDNHYEQYF. CDR3 nucleotide sequence: TGTGCCAGCAGCCCGCCGACTAGCGGGGAGGTTGATAATCATTACGAGCAGTACTTC.

This clone was observed a few times. The chain has TRBV10-1 and TRBJ2-2, with D possibly being TRBD2 (5 bases). The V gene's germline CDR1 is WNHNN and CDR2 SYGVQD (reference sequence). The germline V and J ends were trimmed by 6 bases and 6 bases, with 14 bases remaining between them. CDR3 size: 14 residues. CDR3 loop: CASSEQRVSGELFF. In DNA form, the CDR3 reads TGCGCCAGCAGCGAACAGAGGGTGTCCGGGGAGCTGTTTTTT.

This clone appeared a few times. The J gene is TRBJ2-3, the V gene TRBV10-2; tentative D call: TRBD2 (6 bases). Germline V gene sequence: CDR1 WSHSY, CDR2 SAAADI. V was pared by 7 bases and J by 2 bases, with 13 bases between. The CDR3 spans 14 residues. The CDR3 spells CASKQDYDTDTQYF. Written as DNA, the CDR3 is TGCGCCAGCAAGCAGGACTATGACACAGATACGCAGTATTTT.

The gene calls are TRBV7-9 and TRBJ2-7, with a weak D call TRBD1 (5 bases). Trimming shortened V by 2 bases and J by 6 bases, and 8 bases separated the two germline ends. This CDR3 spans 12 amino acids. Germline CDR1 reads SEHNR; CDR2 reads FQNEAQ (reference sequence). This chain's CDR3 is CASSLRGPEQYF. CDR3 sequence (DNA): TGTGCCAGCAGCTTAAGGGGTCCCGAGCAGTACTTC.

The genes are TRBV29-1 and TRBJ1-2, with D tentatively TRBD1 (5 bases). V shed 4 bases and J shed 4 bases, with 13 bases lying between them. This CDR3 region has 13 residues. The germline V gene encodes CDR1 SQVTM and CDR2 ANQGSEA. This CDR3 is CSVAGRLGYGYTF. The CDR3 coding sequence is TGCAGCGTTGCAGGGAGGTTGGGCTATGGCTACACCTTC.

V and J are TRBV30 and TRBJ1-1; D might be TRBD1 (6 bases). Trimming left V 0 bases short and J 3 bases short, with 8 bases between. The germline V gene has CDR1 GTSNPN and CDR2 SVGIG (reference sequence). The CDR3 totals 13 residues. In DNA form, the CDR3 reads TGTGCCTGGAGTGTAAACAGGGACACTGAAGCTTTCTTT. Its protein product is CAWSVNRDTEAFF. The complete variable domain, with remaining parts taken from reference TRBV30 and TRBJ1-1, reads SQTIHQWPATLVQPVGSPLSLECTVEGTSNPNLYWYRQAAGRGLQLLFYSVGIGQISSEVPQNLSASRPQDRQFILSSKKLLLSDSGFYLCAWSVNRDTEAFFGQGTRLTVV.

The chain employs TRBV9 and TRBJ2-3; perhaps TRBD1 as D (6 bases). This CDR3 has 14 amino acids. Germline V gene sequence: CDR1 SGDLS, CDR2 YYNGEE. The V end lost 4 bases, the J end lost 5 bases, and 14 bases lay between the germline ends. Here the CDR3 reads CASSSAGAVDTQYF. The CDR3 DNA reads TGTGCCAGCAGCTCAGCAGGGGCTGTAGATACGCAGTATTTT.

This clone was seen more than once but under ten times. The rearrangement joins TRBV7-9 to TRBJ2-7; perhaps TRBD2 as D (5 bases). V dropped 5 bases and J dropped 0 bases, with 14 bases sitting between them. There are 15 residues in the CDR3. The V gene's germline CDR1 is SEHNR and CDR2 FQNEAQ (reference sequence). CDR3 bases: TGTGCCAGCAGCCGATACGGGGTAAGCTCCTACGAGCAGTACTTC. Translated: CASSRYGVSSYEQYF.

This chain connects TRBV2 to TRBJ1-2, with a tentative D call TRBD1 (5 bases). The V and J ends lost 10 bases and 5 bases respectively, with 20 bases between them. Germline V gene data show CDR1 as SNHLY and CDR2 as FYNNEI. CDR3 length: 14 residues. This CDR3 reads CATPGRGRGYGYTF. CDR3 sequence (DNA): TGTGCCACCCCCGGTAGGGGTCGAGGATATGGCTACACCTTC.

V usage is TRBV27 and J usage is TRBJ1-5, with TRBD1 matching 12 bases. The CDR3 is 14 residues long. Germline assignment: CDR1 MNHEY and CDR2 SMNVEV (reference sequence). Trimming took 6 bases from V and 10 from J; bases not matched to a gene: 7. CDR3 in amino acids: CASRKGTGGRPQHF. CDR3 nucleotides: TGTGCCAGCAGGAAAGGGACAGGGGGCCGTCCCCAGCATTTT.

The chain is built from TRBV7-9 and TRBJ1-1, with 7 bases matching TRBD1. V was clipped by 3 bases and J by 1 base; unmatched bases: 5. Germline assignment: CDR1 SEHNR and CDR2 FQNEAQ (reference sequence). The CDR3 is 15 amino acids. CDR3: CASSLGQYTNTEAFF. In DNA form, the CDR3 reads TGTGCCAGCAGCTTGGGACAGTATACGAACACTGAAGCTTTCTTT. Based on the CDR3 plus reference TRBV7-9 and TRBJ1-1, the full variable domain is DTGVSQNPRHKITKRGQNVTFRCDPISEHNRLYWYRQTLGQGPEFLTYFQNEAQLEKSRLLSDRFSAERPKGSFSTLEIQRTEQGDSAMYLCASSLGQYTNTEAFFGQGTRLTVV.

This sequence joins TRBV7-6 and TRBJ1-3; D not certain. This CDR3 is built from 15 residues. V was pared by 2 bases and J by 1 base, with 9 bases between. CDR1 and CDR2 (germline): SGHVS, FNYEAQ. The CDR3 here is CASSLQQKSGNTIYF. The CDR3 DNA reads as TGTGCCAGCAGCTTACAACAGAAATCTGGAAACACCATATATTTT.

This sequence joins TRBV28 and TRBJ1-3; D gene ambiguous. Germline values: CDR1 MDHEN, CDR2 SYDVKM. V lost 1 base, J lost 4 bases, and 14 bases lay in between. This CDR3 has 16 amino acids. The CDR3 reads CASSLYDVVQGNTIYF. The CDR3 bases are TGTGCCAGCAGTTTATACGACGTGGTACAGGGAAACACCATATATTTT.

The chain is built from TRBV5-1 and TRBJ2-1; TRBD2 matches at 8 bases. This CDR3 comprises 14 residues. V lost 4 bases, J lost 6 bases, and 6 bases stayed unmatched. Germline assignment: CDR1 SGHRS and CDR2 YFSETQ. CDR3 sequence: CASSIGTRSNEQFF. DNA for the CDR3: TGCGCCAGCAGCATCGGGACTAGGTCCAATGAGCAGTTCTTC.

J is TRBJ2-5 and V is TRBV7-8; 10 bases match TRBD2. The germline V gene encodes CDR1 SGHVS and CDR2 FQNEAQ. V dropped 4 bases and J dropped 5; count of bases not matched to a gene: 7. The CDR3 sequence is 15 residues long. CDR3 residues: CASSSKAGGRETQYF. The CDR3 nucleotides are TGTGCCAGCAGCTCAAAAGCGGGGGGGCGGGAGACCCAGTACTTC.